This paragraph covers one T cell receptor (beta chain) sequence. Antigen: not known. CDR1 and CDR2 from the germline V gene are SEHNR and FQNEAQ (reference sequence). V was cut by 1 base and J by 4 bases, with 8 bases left in between. The CDR3 sequence is 13 residues long. These data originate in a study of T-cell memory formation after mild COVID-19. On the study more broadly: Among the donors, TCR clusters were largely specific to each donor.

TCRdb processed the 5' RACE reads anew with MiXCR; each CDR3 protein has one entry. This table has approximately 490,000 distinct CDR3 sequences, roughly 20% appearing once. Regarding the study as a whole: Within pre-infection memory, some responding clones were found, suggesting cross-reactive memory joined.

Sample: PBMCs or a T cell subset sorted from them (not recorded which). This receptor was identified in an adult woman who had mild COVID-19 (a few samples of this study predate the infection). Cell type and time point are not known. The rearrangement links TRBV7-9 to TRBJ2-7; D call uncertain. In DNA form, the CDR3 reads TGTGCCAGCAGCTTAGGGTCAGATTACGAGCAGTACTTC. Protein sequence: CASSLGSDYEQYF. Full variable domain (outside the CDR3, taken from reference TRBV7-9 and TRBJ2-7): DTGVSQNPRHKITKRGQNVTFRCDPISEHNRLYWYRQTLGQGPEFLTYFQNEAQLEKSRLLSDRFSAERPKGSFSTLEIQRTEQGDSAMYLCASSLGSDYEQYFGPGTRLTVT.